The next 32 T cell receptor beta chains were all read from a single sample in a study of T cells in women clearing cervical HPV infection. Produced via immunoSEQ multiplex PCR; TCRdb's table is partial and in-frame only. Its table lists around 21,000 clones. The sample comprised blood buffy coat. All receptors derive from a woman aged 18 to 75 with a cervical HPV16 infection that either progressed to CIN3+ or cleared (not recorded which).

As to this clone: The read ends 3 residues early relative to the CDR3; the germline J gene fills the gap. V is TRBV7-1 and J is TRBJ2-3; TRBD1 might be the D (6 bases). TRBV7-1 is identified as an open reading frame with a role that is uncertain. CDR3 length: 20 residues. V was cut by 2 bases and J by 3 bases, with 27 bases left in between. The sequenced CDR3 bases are TGTGCCAGCAGCTCAAAAGCCTCCCACTTTACTACAGGGACGACAGATACG. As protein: CASSSKASHFTTGTTDT. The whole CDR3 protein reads CASSSKASHFTTGTTDTQYF.

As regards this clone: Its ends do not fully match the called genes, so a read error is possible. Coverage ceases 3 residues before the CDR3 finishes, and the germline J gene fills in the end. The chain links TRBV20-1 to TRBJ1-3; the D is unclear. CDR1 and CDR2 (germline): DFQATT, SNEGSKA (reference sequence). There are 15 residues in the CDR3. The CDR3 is CSARDTKSSGNTIYF. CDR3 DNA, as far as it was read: TGCAGTGCCAGAGACACAAAATCCTCTGGAAACACC.

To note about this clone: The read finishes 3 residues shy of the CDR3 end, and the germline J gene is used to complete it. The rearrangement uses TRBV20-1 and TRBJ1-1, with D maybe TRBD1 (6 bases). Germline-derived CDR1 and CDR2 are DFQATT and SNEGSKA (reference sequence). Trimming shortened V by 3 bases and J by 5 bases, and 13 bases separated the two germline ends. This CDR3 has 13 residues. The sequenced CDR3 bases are TGCAGTGCTAGTACGGACAGTTGGACTGAA. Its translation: CSASTDSWTE. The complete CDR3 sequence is CSASTDSWTEAFF.

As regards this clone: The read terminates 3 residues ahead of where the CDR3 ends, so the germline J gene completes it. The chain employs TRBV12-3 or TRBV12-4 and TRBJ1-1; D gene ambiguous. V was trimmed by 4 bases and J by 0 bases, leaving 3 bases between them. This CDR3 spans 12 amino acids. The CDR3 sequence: CASSWLNTEAFF. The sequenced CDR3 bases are TGTGCCAGCAGTTGGCTGAACACTGAA.

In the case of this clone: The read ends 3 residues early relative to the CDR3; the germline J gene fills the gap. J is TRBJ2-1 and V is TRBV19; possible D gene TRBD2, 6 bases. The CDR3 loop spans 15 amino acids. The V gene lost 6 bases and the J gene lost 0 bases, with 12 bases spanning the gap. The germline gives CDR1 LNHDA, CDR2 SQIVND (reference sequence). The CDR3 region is CASRPGLSSYNEQFF. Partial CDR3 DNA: TGTGCCAGTAGACCGGGACTCAGCTCCTACAATGAG. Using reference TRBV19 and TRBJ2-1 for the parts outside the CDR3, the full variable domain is DGGITQSPKYLFRKEGQNVTLSCEQNLNHDAMYWYRQDPGQGLRLIYYSQIVNDFQKGDIAEGYSVSREKKESFPLTVTSAQKNPTAFYLCASRPGLSSYNEQFFGPGTRLTVL.

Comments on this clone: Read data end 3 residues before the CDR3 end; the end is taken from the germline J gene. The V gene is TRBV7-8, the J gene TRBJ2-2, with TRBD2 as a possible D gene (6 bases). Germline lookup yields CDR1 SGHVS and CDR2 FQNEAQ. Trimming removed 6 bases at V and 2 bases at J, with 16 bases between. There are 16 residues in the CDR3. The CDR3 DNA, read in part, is TGTGCCAGCAGTCGGCGGGGCGCTCCCAACACCGGGGAG. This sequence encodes CASSRRGAPNTGE. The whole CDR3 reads CASSRRGAPNTGELFF.

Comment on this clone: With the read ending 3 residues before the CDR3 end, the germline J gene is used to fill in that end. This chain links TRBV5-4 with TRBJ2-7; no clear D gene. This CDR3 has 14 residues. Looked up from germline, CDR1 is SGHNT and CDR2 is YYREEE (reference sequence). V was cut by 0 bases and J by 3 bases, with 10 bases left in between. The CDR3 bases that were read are TGTGCCAGCAGCTTGGGAGTACAGAGCTACGAG. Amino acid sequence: CASSLGVQSYE. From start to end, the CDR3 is CASSLGVQSYEQYF. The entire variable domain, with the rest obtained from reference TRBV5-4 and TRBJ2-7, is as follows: ETGVTQSPTHLIKTRGQQVTLRCSSQSGHNTVSWYQQALGQGPQFIFQYYREEENGRGNFPPRFSGLQFPNYSSELNVNALELDDSALYLCASSLGVQSYEQYFGPGTRLTVT.

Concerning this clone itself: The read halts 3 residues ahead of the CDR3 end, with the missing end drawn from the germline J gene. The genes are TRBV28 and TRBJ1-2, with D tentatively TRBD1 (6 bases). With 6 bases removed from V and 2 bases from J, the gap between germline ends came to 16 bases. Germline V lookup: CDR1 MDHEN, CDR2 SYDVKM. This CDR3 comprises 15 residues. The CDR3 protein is CASSSLGGGNYGYTF. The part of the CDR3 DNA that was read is TGTGCCAGCAGCTCCCTAGGGGGAGGCAACTATGGC.

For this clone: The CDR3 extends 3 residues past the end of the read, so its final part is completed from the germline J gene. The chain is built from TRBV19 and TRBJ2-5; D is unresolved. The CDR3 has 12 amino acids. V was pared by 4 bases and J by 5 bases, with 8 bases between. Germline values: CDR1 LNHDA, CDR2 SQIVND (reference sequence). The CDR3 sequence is CASSTSAETQYF. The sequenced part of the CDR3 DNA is TGTGCCAGTAGTACAAGCGCCGAGACC.

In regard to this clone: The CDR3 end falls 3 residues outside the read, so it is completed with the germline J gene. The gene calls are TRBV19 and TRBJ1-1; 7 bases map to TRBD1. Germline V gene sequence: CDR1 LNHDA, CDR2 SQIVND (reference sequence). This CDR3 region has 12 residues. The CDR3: CASRGGQMTAFF. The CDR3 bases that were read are TGTGCCAGTAGAGGGGGACAGATGACA.

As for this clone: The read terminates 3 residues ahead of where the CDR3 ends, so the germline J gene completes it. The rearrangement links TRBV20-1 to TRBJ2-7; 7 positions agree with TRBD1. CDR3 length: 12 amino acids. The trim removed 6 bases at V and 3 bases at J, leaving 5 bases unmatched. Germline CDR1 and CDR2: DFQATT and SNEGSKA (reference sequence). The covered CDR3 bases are TGCAGTGCGATTGGGACAGACTACGAG. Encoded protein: CSAIGTDYE. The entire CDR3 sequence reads CSAIGTDYEQYF.

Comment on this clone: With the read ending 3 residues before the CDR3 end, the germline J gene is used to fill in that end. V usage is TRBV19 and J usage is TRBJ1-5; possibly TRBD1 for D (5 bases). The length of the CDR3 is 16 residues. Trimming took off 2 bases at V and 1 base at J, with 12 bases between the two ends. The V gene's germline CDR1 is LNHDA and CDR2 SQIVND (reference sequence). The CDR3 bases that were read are TGTGCCAGTAGTATAACCAGGGTCGGGAGCAATCAGCCC. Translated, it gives CASSITRVGSNQP. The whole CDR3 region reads CASSITRVGSNQPQHF.

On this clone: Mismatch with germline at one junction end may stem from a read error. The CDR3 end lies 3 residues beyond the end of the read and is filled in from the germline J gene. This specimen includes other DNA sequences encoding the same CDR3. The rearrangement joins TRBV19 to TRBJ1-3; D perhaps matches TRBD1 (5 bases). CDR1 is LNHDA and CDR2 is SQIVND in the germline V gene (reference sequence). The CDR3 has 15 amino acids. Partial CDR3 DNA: TGTGCCAGTAGCATCTCAGGGTTTTCTGGAAACACT. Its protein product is CASSISGFSGNT. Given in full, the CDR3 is CASSISGFSGNTIYF. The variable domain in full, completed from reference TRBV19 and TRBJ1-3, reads DGGITQSPKYLFRKEGQNVTLSCEQNLNHDAMYWYRQDPGQGLRLIYYSQIVNDFQKGDIAEGYSVSREKKESFPLTVTSAQKNPTAFYLCASSISGFSGNTIYFGEGSWLTVV.

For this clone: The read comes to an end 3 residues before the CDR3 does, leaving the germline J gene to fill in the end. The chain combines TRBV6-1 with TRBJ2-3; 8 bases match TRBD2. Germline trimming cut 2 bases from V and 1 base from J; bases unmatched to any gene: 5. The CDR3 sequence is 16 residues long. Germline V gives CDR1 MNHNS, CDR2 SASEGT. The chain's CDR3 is CASSELSGGRTDTQYF. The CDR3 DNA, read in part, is TGTGCCAGCAGTGAACTAAGCGGGGGACGCACAGATACG.

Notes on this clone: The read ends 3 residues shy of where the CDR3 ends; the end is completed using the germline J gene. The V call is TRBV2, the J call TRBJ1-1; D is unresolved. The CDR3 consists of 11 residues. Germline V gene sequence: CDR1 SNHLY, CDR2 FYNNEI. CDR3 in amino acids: CASSEDISAFF. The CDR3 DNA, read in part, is TGTGCCAGCAGTGAAGATATCTCA.

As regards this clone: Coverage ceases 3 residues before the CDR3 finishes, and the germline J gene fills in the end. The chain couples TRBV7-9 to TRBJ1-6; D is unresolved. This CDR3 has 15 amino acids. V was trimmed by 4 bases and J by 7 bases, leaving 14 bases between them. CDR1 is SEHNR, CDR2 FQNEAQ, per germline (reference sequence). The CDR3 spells CASSSGAGSNSPLHF. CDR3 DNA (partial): TGTGCCAGCAGCTCTGGAGCAGGAAGCAATTCACCC.

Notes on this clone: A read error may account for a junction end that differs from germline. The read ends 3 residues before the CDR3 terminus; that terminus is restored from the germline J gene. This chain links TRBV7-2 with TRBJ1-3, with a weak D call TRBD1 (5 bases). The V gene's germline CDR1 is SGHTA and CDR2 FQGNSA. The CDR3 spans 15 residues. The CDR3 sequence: CASSLAWGSGNTIYF. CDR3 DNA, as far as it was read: TGTGCCAGCAGCTTGGCGTGGGGCTCTGGAAACACG.

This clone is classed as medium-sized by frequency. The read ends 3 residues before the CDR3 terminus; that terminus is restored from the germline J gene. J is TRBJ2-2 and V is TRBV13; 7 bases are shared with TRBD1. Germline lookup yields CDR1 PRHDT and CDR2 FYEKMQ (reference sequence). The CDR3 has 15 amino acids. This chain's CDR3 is CASSPRDSPNEKLFF. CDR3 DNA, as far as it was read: TGTGCCAGCAGCCCCCGGGACAGTCCTAATGAAAAG.

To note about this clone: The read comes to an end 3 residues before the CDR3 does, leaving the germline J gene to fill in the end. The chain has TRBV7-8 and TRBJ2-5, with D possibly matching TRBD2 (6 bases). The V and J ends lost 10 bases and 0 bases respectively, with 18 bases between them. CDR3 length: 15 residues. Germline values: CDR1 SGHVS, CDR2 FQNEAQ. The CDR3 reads CATLPGVGYQETQYF. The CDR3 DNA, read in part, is TGTGCCACCCTGCCGGGGGTGGGGTACCAAGAGACC.

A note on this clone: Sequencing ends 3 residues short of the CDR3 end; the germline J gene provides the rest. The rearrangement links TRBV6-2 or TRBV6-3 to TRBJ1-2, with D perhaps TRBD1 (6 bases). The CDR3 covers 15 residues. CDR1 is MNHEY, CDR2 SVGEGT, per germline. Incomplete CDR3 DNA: TGTGCCAGCAGTTACTTCCCGGGACACTCCTACGAC. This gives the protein CASSYFPGHSYD. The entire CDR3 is CASSYFPGHSYDYTF.

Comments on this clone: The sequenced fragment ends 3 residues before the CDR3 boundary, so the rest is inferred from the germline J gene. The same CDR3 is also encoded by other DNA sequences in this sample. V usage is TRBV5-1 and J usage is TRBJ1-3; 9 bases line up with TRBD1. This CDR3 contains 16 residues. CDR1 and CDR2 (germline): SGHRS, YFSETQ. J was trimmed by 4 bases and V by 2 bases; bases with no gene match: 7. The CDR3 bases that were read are TGCGCCAGCAGCTTCTCCACAGGGGGCGCAGGAAACACC. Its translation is CASSFSTGGAGNT. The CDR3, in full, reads CASSFSTGGAGNTIYF.

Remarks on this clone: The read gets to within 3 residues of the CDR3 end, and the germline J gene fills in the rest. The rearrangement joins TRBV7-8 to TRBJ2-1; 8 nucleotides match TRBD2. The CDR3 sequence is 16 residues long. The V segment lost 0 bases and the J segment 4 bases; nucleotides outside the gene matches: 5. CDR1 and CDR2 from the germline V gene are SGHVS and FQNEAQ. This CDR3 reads CASSLAPGLEYNEQFF. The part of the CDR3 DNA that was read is TGTGCCAGCAGCTTAGCTCCGGGACTAGAGTACAATGAG.

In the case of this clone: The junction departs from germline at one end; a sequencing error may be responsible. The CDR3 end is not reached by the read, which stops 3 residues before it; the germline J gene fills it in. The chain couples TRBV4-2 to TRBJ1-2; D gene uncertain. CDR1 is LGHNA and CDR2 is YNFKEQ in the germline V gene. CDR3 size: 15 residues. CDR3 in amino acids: CASSQDPVDLDGYTF. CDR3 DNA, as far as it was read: TGCGCCAGCAGCCAAGATCCGGTAGACTTAGATGGC.

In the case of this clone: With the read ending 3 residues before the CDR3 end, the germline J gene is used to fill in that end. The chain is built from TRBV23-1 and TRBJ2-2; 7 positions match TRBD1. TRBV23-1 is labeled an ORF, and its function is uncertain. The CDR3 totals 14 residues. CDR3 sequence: CASRLDRDGEKLFF. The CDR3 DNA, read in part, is TGCGCCAGCAGACTCGACAGGGATGGGGAAAAG.

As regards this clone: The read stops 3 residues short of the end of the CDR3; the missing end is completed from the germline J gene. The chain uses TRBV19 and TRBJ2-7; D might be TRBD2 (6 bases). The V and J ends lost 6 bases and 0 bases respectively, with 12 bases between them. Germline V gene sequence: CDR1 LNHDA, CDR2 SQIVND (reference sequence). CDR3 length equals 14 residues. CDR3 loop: CASSGTFSSYEQYF. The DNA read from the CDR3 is TGTGCCAGTAGCGGGACTTTTAGCTCCTACGAG.

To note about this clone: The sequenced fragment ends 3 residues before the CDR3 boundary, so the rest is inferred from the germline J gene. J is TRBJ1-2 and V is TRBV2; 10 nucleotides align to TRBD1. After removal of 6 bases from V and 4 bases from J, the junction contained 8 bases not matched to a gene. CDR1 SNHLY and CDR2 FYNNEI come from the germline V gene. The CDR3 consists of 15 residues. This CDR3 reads CASSRGTGDLYGYTF. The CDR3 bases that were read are TGTGCCAGCAGCCGCGGGACAGGGGACCTCTATGGC.

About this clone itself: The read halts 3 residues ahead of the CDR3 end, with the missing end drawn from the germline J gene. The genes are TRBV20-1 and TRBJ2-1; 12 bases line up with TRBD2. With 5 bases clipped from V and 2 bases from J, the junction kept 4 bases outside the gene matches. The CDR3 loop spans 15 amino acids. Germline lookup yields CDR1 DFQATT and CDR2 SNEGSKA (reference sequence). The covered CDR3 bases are TGCAGTGCTGCTCGACTAGCGGGGGCCTACAATGAG. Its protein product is CSAARLAGAYNE. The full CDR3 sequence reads CSAARLAGAYNEQFF.

CDR3 sequence: CASSELLAGRTDTQYF. The sequenced CDR3 bases are TGTGCCAGCAGCGAGCTACTAGCGGGTCGCACAGATACG. The chain has TRBV2 and TRBJ2-3; 9 positions agree with TRBD2. The read ends 3 residues shy of where the CDR3 ends; the end is completed using the germline J gene. The germline gives CDR1 SNHLY, CDR2 FYNNEI. The CDR3 is 16 amino acids. V dropped 6 bases and J dropped 1; count of bases not matched to a gene: 8.

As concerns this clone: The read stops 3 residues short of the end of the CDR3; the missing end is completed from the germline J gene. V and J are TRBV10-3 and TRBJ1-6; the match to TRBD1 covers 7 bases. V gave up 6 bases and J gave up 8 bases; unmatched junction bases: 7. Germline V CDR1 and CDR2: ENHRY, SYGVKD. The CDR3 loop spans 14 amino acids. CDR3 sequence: CAIRSGTDHSPLHF. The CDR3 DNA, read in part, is TGTGCCATCAGATCCGGGACAGATCATTCACCC.

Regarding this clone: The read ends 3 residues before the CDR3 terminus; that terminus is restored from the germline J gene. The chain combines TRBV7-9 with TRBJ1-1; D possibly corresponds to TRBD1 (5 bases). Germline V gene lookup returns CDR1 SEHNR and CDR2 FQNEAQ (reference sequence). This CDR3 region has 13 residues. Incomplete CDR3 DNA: TGTGCCAGCAGAACGACAGACACAGATACG. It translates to CASRTTDTDT. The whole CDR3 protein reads CASRTTDTDTAFF.

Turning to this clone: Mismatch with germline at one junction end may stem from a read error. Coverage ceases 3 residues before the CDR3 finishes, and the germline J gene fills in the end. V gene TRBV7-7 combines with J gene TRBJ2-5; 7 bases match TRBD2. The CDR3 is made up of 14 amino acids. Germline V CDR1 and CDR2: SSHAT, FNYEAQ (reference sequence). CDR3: CASSLGLAVETQYF. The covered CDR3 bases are TGTGCTAGCAGCTTGGGGCTAGCGGTGGAGACC. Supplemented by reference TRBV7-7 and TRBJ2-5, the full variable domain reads GAGVSQSPRYKVTKRGQDVTLRCDPISSHATLYWYQQALGQGPEFLTYFNYEAQPDKSGLPSDRFSAERPEGSISTLTIQRTEQRDSAMYRCASSLGLAVETQYFGPGTRLLVL.

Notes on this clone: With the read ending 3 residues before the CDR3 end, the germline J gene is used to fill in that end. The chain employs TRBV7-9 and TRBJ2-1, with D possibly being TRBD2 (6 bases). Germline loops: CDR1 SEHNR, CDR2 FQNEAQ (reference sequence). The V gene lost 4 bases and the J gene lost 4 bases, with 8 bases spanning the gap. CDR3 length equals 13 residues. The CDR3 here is CASSSGLYNEQFF. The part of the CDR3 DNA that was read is TGTGCCAGCAGCTCGGGACTTTACAATGAG.